The table lists the clone carrying this TCR beta chain with a count of one. Its target is not known. Healthy adults negative for HIV, lacking recent acute infections or vaccinations, served as donors. The donors were all Caucasian adults (living in Nashville, Tennessee). Trimming stripped 0 bases from V and 8 bases from J, with 13 bases between. Germline V CDR1 and CDR2: SGHTA, FQGNSA. This CDR3 contains 14 residues. This entry comes from a study of shared clonotypes between healthy human individuals. About the research overall: The study drew on two women and a few men aged 18 to 49 as donors.

The protocol was immunoSEQ multiplex PCR, while the TCRdb copy is restricted to in-frame clones and leaves out a portion. The sample consists of some 470,000 clones, around 78% of them appearing once. The study's findings and limits: Donor clonotype sharing was expected to depend on sequencing depth.

This clonotype was obtained from a woman aged 40 to 49 in good health. Some clones in this sample may be carry-over from other donors' samples. Specimen: PBMCs. The chain couples TRBV7-2 to TRBJ1-2; D is possibly TRBD1 (6 bases). The CDR3 coding sequence is TGTGCCAGCAGCTTAGCAGGCAGGGGAGGAGGCTACACCTTC. Encoded protein: CASSLAGRGGGYTF.